The following is a T cell receptor (beta chain) sequence with its context. Some clones are missing from TCRdb's copy, which holds only in-frame ones; the method was immunoSEQ multiplex PCR. The sample lists hundreds of thousands of clones, more than 75% occurring once. The data derive from a study of blood T cell repertoires in COVID-19. Study-level information: There were acute and convalescent COVID-19 samples, and they came from the United States, Italy and Spain. PBMCs, B-cell-depleted T cells, or T cells were the source of the cDNA or gDNA that made up the material.

The CDR3 totals 14 residues. Between the trimmed V and J ends, which lost 2 bases and 1 base, there was a span of 8 bases. The V gene's germline CDR1 is SNHLY and CDR2 FYNNEI. Participant-reported clinical history was the basis for cohort assignment. Each recovered donor of Cohort 3 presented with two negative PCRs, clearance, or symptom resolution. The TCR originated in a man between 60 and 70 years old who had recovered from COVID-19. Material for sequencing was PBMCs or T cells enriched from blood (not recorded which). This chain connects TRBV2 to TRBJ1-1, with unresolved D. The CDR3 protein is CASSESLRNTEAFF. The CDR3 bases are TGTGCCAGCAGTGAATCGCTTAGGAACACTGAAGCTTTCTTT.